The rows below give T cell receptor beta chains drawn from one sample of a study of blood T cell repertoires in COVID-19. Produced via immunoSEQ multiplex PCR; TCRdb's table is partial and in-frame only. The sample contains around 130,000 clones, around 87% of which appear only once. The sample consisted of peripheral blood. These receptors originate from a woman in her forties or fifties with acute or convalescent COVID-19. Each CDR3 is given with its conserved first and last residue. The D gene is left open where the match is weak. Where a row states a size, it is once, few, many or the class of an expanded clone; other rows omit it.

d_gene,abundance,v_gene,j_gene,CDR3nt,CDR3aa
.,.,TRBV18,TRBJ1-1,TGTGCCAGCTCACTTGGGGAGACTGAAGCTTTCTTT,CASSLGETEAFF
TRBD1,.,TRBV6-2/TRBV6-3,TRBJ1-5,TGTGCCAGCAGTTCCCGGACAGGAGGGGATCAGCCCCAGCATTTT,CASSSRTGGDQPQHF
TRBD1,.,TRBV5-1,TRBJ1-2,TGCGCCAGCAGCCGCATGGGGACAGGGGGCGCAGAATCCTATGGCTACACCTTC,CASSRMGTGGAESYGYTF
TRBD2,.,TRBV5-1,TRBJ2-1,TGCGCCAGCAGCGCTCCCACTAGCGGGTTTTCGGATGAGCAGTTCTTC,CASSAPTSGFSDEQFF
TRBD1,.,TRBV11-3,TRBJ2-7,TGTGCCAGCAGCTTAGTGGGACAGGGGTTACACGAGCAGTACTTC,CASSLVGQGLHEQYF
TRBD2,.,TRBV25-1,TRBJ2-3,TGTGCCAGCAGTCCCTCCGGGACTAGCGGGGGGATAGCAGATACGCAGTATTTT,CASSPSGTSGGIADTQYF
.,.,TRBV29-1,TRBJ2-7,TGCAGCGTAAGAGGTATAGAATACGAGCAGTACTTC,CSVRGIEYEQYF
TRBD1,.,TRBV5-1,TRBJ2-1,TGCGCCAGCAGCCTGGGACAGACCCTAGAATTTTACAATGAGCAGTTCTTC,CASSLGQTLEFYNEQFF
TRBD2,.,TRBV5-4,TRBJ2-1,TGTGCCAGCAGCTCGCCCTTCTCTAGCGGGAGGGAAAATGAGCAGTTCTTC,CASSSPFSSGRENEQFF
.,.,TRBV19,TRBJ1-6,TGTGCCAGTAGTATAGATTCTGCAGGGAACAATTCACCCCTCCACTTT,CASSIDSAGNNSPLHF
TRBD2,.,TRBV4-1,TRBJ2-1,TGCGCCAGCAGCCAAGATGCCAGCGGGGGGGCCTCCTACAATGAGCAGTTCTTC,CASSQDASGGASYNEQFF
TRBD1,.,TRBV19,TRBJ1-1,TGTGCCAGTAGTCCGGGGGGACAGGCTGAAGCTTTCTTT,CASSPGGQAEAFF
.,.,TRBV5-1,TRBJ2-5,TGCGCCAGCAGCTTGTCGGTTGGAACAGTACAAGAGACCCAGTACTTC,CASSLSVGTVQETQYF
.,once,TRBV4-2,TRBJ2-7,TGTGCCAGCAGCCAAGAAATGGCCCTCTCCTACGAGCAGTACTTC,CASSQEMALSYEQYF
TRBD1,.,TRBV3-1/TRBV3-2,TRBJ1-6,TGTGCCAGCGGGACAGGGGGTAATTCACCCCTCCACTTT,CASGTGGNSPLHF
.,.,TRBV27,TRBJ1-1,TGTGCCAGCAAAACTGACTACACGGCAGCTTTCTTT,CASKTDYTAAFF
TRBD1,.,TRBV30,TRBJ1-5,TGTGCCTGGGAGGGAACAGGGGGCAATCAGCCCCAGCATTTT,CAWEGTGGNQPQHF
.,.,TRBV9,TRBJ1-2,TGTGCCAGCAGCACCCCAGGAATAGGAGGCTACACCTTC,CASSTPGIGGYTF
TRBD1,few,TRBV6-4,TRBJ1-2,TGTGCCAGCAGTGACTCGGCGGGGACAGCTTATGGCTACACCTTC,CASSDSAGTAYGYTF
TRBD2,.,TRBV14,TRBJ2-1,TGTGCCAGCAGCCGCACGAGAAAGGGACTAGCGGGGGTTTTCTCCTACAATGAGCAGTTCTTC,CASSRTRKGLAGVFSYNEQFF
.,.,TRBV28,TRBJ1-2,TGTGCCAGCAGTTTACGCGGGGGGCAAGGCTACACCTTC,CASSLRGGQGYTF
TRBD1,.,TRBV10-3,TRBJ1-1,TGTGCCATCAGTGGGACAGGGGACGACACTGAAGCTTTCTTT,CAISGTGDDTEAFF
.,.,TRBV5-1,TRBJ1-5,TGCGCCAGCAGCGGCCTCCCAGGCAATCAGCCCCAGCATTTT,CASSGLPGNQPQHF
TRBD1,few,TRBV9,TRBJ2-1,TGTGCCAGCAGCTCTACGACAGGGGGCCACAATGAGCAGTTCTTC,CASSSTTGGHNEQFF
.,.,TRBV11-3,TRBJ2-3,TGTGCCAGCAGCCTCTATTCCCCCACCACAGATACGCAGTATTTT,CASSLYSPTTDTQYF
.,.,TRBV4-2,TRBJ1-2,TGTGCCAGCAGCCAAGGGGCGAGAACCCACTATGGCTACACCTTC,CASSQGARTHYGYTF
TRBD1,.,TRBV5-6,TRBJ1-2,TGTGCCAGCAGCTTGATATTAGGCTGGACAGGGGTTCCTAACTATGGCTACACCTTC,CASSLILGWTGVPNYGYTF
TRBD1,.,TRBV7-2,TRBJ2-1,TGTGCCAGCAGCTTTACAGGGGTCCCCTACAATGAGCAGTTCTTC,CASSFTGVPYNEQFF
TRBD1,.,TRBV6-2/TRBV6-3,TRBJ1-6,TGTGCCAGCAGTTACCGGCAGGGGGGTTCACCCCTCCACTTT,CASSYRQGGSPLHF
.,.,TRBV19,TRBJ1-1,TGTGCCAGTAGTTTTAGTCCAAACACTGAAGCTTTCTTT,CASSFSPNTEAFF
.,few,TRBV10-2,TRBJ1-2,TGCGCCAGCAGTGAGCCGGGTAACTATGGCTACACCTTC,CASSEPGNYGYTF
TRBD2,.,TRBV3-1/TRBV3-2,TRBJ2-5,TGTGCCAGCACTGAGACTAGCAGTCAAGAGACCCAGTACTTC,CASTETSSQETQYF
.,few,TRBV4-3,TRBJ1-1,TGCGCCACCGGGCGGGGTAGGGACACTGAAGCTTTCTTT,CATGRGRDTEAFF
TRBD1,.,TRBV6-2/TRBV6-3,TRBJ2-7,TGTGCCAGCAGTTACCCAAATTTTGGACAGGCCCTCTCCTACGAGCAGTACTTC,CASSYPNFGQALSYEQYF
.,.,TRBV7-2,TRBJ1-6,TGTGCCAGCAGCCTCGATTTTAGGGGGGGGAGAGGCCCCCTCCACTTT,CASSLDFRGGRGPLHF
.,.,TRBV7-9,TRBJ2-7,TGTGCCAGCAGCTTAGGGGACTTCAACTCCTACGAGCAGTACTTC,CASSLGDFNSYEQYF
.,.,TRBV11-2,TRBJ1-1,TGTGCCAGCAGCTTATCTTACACTGAAGCTTTCTTT,CASSLSYTEAFF
.,.,TRBV5-1,TRBJ2-2,TGCGCCAGCACTCGAGGCCTCGAGGCCGGGGAGCTGTTTTTT,CASTRGLEAGELFF
TRBD1,.,TRBV6-1,TRBJ1-2,TGTGCCAGCAGTGAAAGACAGGGGATCCCTTATGGCTACACCTTC,CASSERQGIPYGYTF
.,.,TRBV11-2,TRBJ1-1,TGTGCCAGCAGCTTAACCAGGGACACTGAAGCTTTCTTT,CASSLTRDTEAFF
TRBD2,.,TRBV4-3,TRBJ2-2,TGCGCCAGCAGCCGGACTAGCGGCGGGACCGGGGAGCTGTTTTTT,CASSRTSGGTGELFF
TRBD1,.,TRBV6-6,TRBJ1-2,TGTGCCAGCAGTTACCGCCAGGGGGAGGCCTATGGCTACACCTTC,CASSYRQGEAYGYTF
TRBD1,.,TRBV11-3,TRBJ1-4,TGTGCCAGCAGCTCGACAGGGAAGAAACTGTTTTTT,CASSSTGKKLFF
.,.,TRBV16,TRBJ1-2,TGTGCCAGCACCCCACAGCGGGGCTATGGCTACACCTTC,CASTPQRGYGYTF
TRBD2,.,TRBV6-5,TRBJ2-5,TGTGCCAGCAGTTACTCGGGCGGGAGGGGGAGAGAGACCCAGTACTTC,CASSYSGGRGRETQYF
.,.,TRBV7-6,TRBJ2-7,TGTGCCAGCGCTTCAGCACAGGGACCCTACGAGCAGTACTTC,CASASAQGPYEQYF
.,once,TRBV3-1/TRBV3-2,TRBJ2-5,TGTGCCAGACCCTTTAGGGCGGGATCGCAAGAGACCCAGTACTTC,CARPFRAGSQETQYF
.,.,TRBV7-2,TRBJ1-2,TGTGCCAGTACACCCCGGAGGGAGGACTATGGCTACACCTTC,CASTPRREDYGYTF
TRBD1,.,TRBV6-1,TRBJ2-6,TGTGCCAGCAGTGAAGCCCCGGGACAGGGGGCGCAGGGGGCCAACGTCCTGACTTTC,CASSEAPGQGAQGANVLTF
TRBD1,.,TRBV27,TRBJ1-1,TGTGCCAGCAGTTTTAACAGGGGTAGCTCTGAAGCTTTCTTT,CASSFNRGSSEAFF
.,.,TRBV28,TRBJ1-1,TGTGCCAGCACTCTTGGAGGGAACACTGAAGCTTTCTTT,CASTLGGNTEAFF
TRBD1,.,TRBV7-3,TRBJ1-1,TGTGCCAGCAGCCCAGGACAGGGCCGCTCCGGCACTGAAGCTTTCTTT,CASSPGQGRSGTEAFF
.,.,TRBV21-1,TRBJ2-3,TGTGCCAGCAGCCCCCCCGGACTAGCGGGAGGGCCTCCCACAGATACGCAGTATTTT,CASSPPGLAGGPPTDTQYF
TRBD1,.,TRBV30,TRBJ2-7,TGTGTAATGTCAGGGGGACCCTCCTACGAGCAGTACTTC,CVMSGGPSYEQYF
.,.,TRBV10-3,TRBJ2-1,TGTGCCATCAACGCAGACACAAATGAGCAGTTCTTC,CAINADTNEQFF